Presented here are 32 T cell receptor beta chains from one specimen sequenced in a study of brain T cells in children with intractable seizures. TCRdb's copy holds only in-frame clones and misses some; the assay was immunoSEQ multiplex PCR. The sample lists 110,000 or so clones; approximately 94% were seen once. This specimen consisted of peripheral blood, obtained at surgery. The receptors were sampled from a boy less than two years old with hemimegalencephaly and intractable seizures.

J is TRBJ2-1 and V is TRBV9, with a possible D match to TRBD1 (5 bases). The V end was cut by 4 bases, the J end by 10 bases, with 12 bases between. CDR1 and CDR2 (germline): SGDLS, YYNGEE. The CDR3 has 12 amino acids. The DNA for the CDR3 is TGTGCCAGCAGCCAGGGCCGCCAGGAGCAGTTCTTC. Amino acids: CASSQGRQEQFF.

J is TRBJ2-1 and V is TRBV28; 11 nucleotides align to TRBD2. This CDR3 has 16 residues. Trimming at V came to 6 bases and at J to 4 bases, leaving 8 bases not matched to a gene. In germline, CDR1 is MDHEN, CDR2 SYDVKM. CDR3 in DNA: TGTGCCAGCAGGGTTATCGGGACTAGCGGTTACAATGAGCAGTTCTTC. It is translated as CASRVIGTSGYNEQFF.

In nucleotides, the CDR3 is TGTGCCAGCAGCGTAGGGACAGCCTACGAGCAGTACTTC. Residues: CASSVGTAYEQYF. V usage is TRBV9 and J usage is TRBJ2-7, with D possibly being TRBD1 (6 bases). Trimming removed 0 bases at V and 2 bases at J, with 6 bases between. Germline CDR1 is SGDLS and CDR2 is YYNGEE. This CDR3 is built from 13 residues.

The chain employs TRBV28 and TRBJ1-2; D is ambiguous. This CDR3 spans 11 amino acids. The V gene's germline CDR1 is MDHEN and CDR2 SYDVKM. Trimming left V 2 bases short and J 6 bases short, with 4 bases between. DNA of the CDR3: TGTGCCAGCAGTTTAGGGCATGGCTACACCTTC. Translation: CASSLGHGYTF.

V gene TRBV2 combines with J gene TRBJ2-7; 10 nucleotides match TRBD2. The CDR3 has 16 residues. V dropped 6 bases and J dropped 2; count of bases not matched to a gene: 10. Germline V gene lookup returns CDR1 SNHLY and CDR2 FYNNEI. The CDR3 loop is CASSPTGTSVTYEQYF. The CDR3 coding sequence is TGTGCCAGCAGCCCGACCGGGACTAGCGTTACCTACGAGCAGTACTTC. The whole variable domain, remainder taken from reference TRBV2 and TRBJ2-7, is EPEVTQTPSHQVTQMGQEVILRCVPISNHLYFYWYRQILGQKVEFLVSFYNNEISEKSEIFDDQFSVERPDGSNFTLKIRSTKLEDSAMYFCASSPTGTSVTYEQYFGPGTRLTVT.

Comment on this clone: Other DNA sequences within the sample encode an identical CDR3. The chain is built from TRBV27 and TRBJ1-2; D may be TRBD1 (5 bases). The CDR3 spans 13 residues. Trimming took 4 bases from V and 5 from J, leaving 11 bases between them. From germline, CDR1 is MNHEY and CDR2 SMNVEV (reference sequence). CDR3 in amino acids: CASSSGTVYGYTF. For the CDR3, the DNA is TGTGCCAGCAGTTCCGGGACGGTATATGGCTACACCTTC.

The V gene is TRBV6-2 or TRBV6-3, the J gene TRBJ1-5; D might be TRBD1 (6 bases). V lost 0 bases and J 2 bases, leaving 14 bases between the germline ends. The CDR3 length is 17 residues. The germline CDR1 and CDR2 sequences are MNHEY and SVGEGT. The CDR3 region is CASSYSRGERGNQPQHF. Here the CDR3 DNA reads TGTGCCAGCAGTTACTCGAGGGGGGAGCGTGGCAATCAGCCCCAGCATTTT.

The rearrangement joins TRBV9 to TRBJ2-7; maybe TRBD2 (5 bases). The CDR3 is 16 residues long. The V end was cut by 3 bases, the J end by 2 bases, with 18 bases between. Germline CDR1 is SGDLS and CDR2 is YYNGEE. CDR3 bases: TGTGCCAGCAGCGGAGGCCCTGGACTCCTCACCTACGAGCAGTACTTC. As protein: CASSGGPGLLTYEQYF.

V and J are TRBV30 and TRBJ2-7; possibly TRBD2 for D (6 bases). This CDR3 is 13 amino acids long. From germline, CDR1 is GTSNPN and CDR2 SVGIG (reference sequence). The V gene lost 5 bases and the J gene lost 2 bases, with 13 bases spanning the gap. The CDR3: CAWQSGRAYEQYF. Here the CDR3 DNA reads TGTGCCTGGCAGAGCGGGCGGGCCTACGAGCAGTACTTC. Filled out from reference TRBV30 and TRBJ2-7, the complete variable domain reads SQTIHQWPATLVQPVGSPLSLECTVEGTSNPNLYWYRQAAGRGLQLLFYSVGIGQISSEVPQNLSASRPQDRQFILSSKKLLLSDSGFYLCAWQSGRAYEQYFGPGTRLTVT.

The V and J genes are TRBV27 and TRBJ1-1, with D unclear. CDR3 length equals 15 residues. Germline-derived CDR1 and CDR2 are MNHEY and SMNVEV (reference sequence). The V end lost 3 bases, the J end lost 0 bases, and 11 bases lay between the germline ends. CDR3: CASSFEPGVNTEAFF. The DNA of the CDR3 is TGTGCCAGCAGTTTCGAACCTGGGGTGAACACTGAAGCTTTCTTT.

The chain has TRBV5-4 and TRBJ1-2, with unresolved D. Germline lookup yields CDR1 SGHNT and CDR2 YYREEE (reference sequence). The CDR3 totals 14 residues. The V gene lost 1 base and the J gene lost 4 bases, with 11 bases spanning the gap. CDR3 residues: CASSLPDGLYGYTF. The CDR3 region has the DNA TGTGCCAGCAGCTTGCCCGACGGTCTCTATGGCTACACCTTC.

This clone was observed a single time. The gene calls are TRBV18 and TRBJ1-2; 8 bases map to TRBD1. This CDR3 contains 17 residues. With 4 bases clipped from V and 4 bases from J, the junction kept 14 bases outside the gene matches. Germline V CDR1 and CDR2: KGHSH, LQKENI. In nucleotides, the CDR3 is TGTGCCAGCTCACTATACGTCCAGGGGGCGAATGGCTATGGCTACACCTTC. Translated: CASSLYVQGANGYGYTF.

This chain uses TRBV5-4 with TRBJ2-7; the D is unclear. In germline, CDR1 is SGHNT, CDR2 YYREEE (reference sequence). Trimming took off 4 bases at V and 2 bases at J, with 16 bases between the two ends. This CDR3 is 15 amino acids long. CDR3 residues: CASSPPRGAAYEQYF. Here the CDR3 DNA reads TGTGCCAGCAGCCCACCCCGCGGAGCTGCCTACGAGCAGTACTTC. Together with reference TRBV5-4 and TRBJ2-7, the CDR3 gives the full variable domain: ETGVTQSPTHLIKTRGQQVTLRCSSQSGHNTVSWYQQALGQGPQFIFQYYREEENGRGNFPPRFSGLQFPNYSSELNVNALELDDSALYLCASSPPRGAAYEQYFGPGTRLTVT.

This clone was counted only a few times. The chain has TRBV10-2 and TRBJ1-1, with D tentatively TRBD1 (6 bases). Germline V gives CDR1 WSHSY, CDR2 SAAADI. V lost 3 bases and J 8 bases, leaving 13 bases between the germline ends. The CDR3 is 13 amino acids. The CDR3: CASSELGGSEAFF. For the CDR3, the DNA is TGCGCCAGCAGTGAACTTGGGGGCTCAGAAGCTTTCTTT.

This chain uses TRBV30 with TRBJ2-5, with 8 bases matching TRBD2. J was trimmed by 4 bases and V by 3 bases; bases with no gene match: 4. The germline CDR1 and CDR2 sequences are GTSNPN and SVGIG (reference sequence). This CDR3 spans 13 amino acids. CDR3 loop: CAWSLAGRETQYF. CDR3 nucleotide sequence: TGTGCCTGGAGCCTAGCGGGCAGAGAGACCCAGTACTTC.

This clone was seen a few times. This sequence joins TRBV18 and TRBJ1-6; 8 bases align to TRBD1. The CDR3 extends over 12 amino acids. After removal of 2 bases from V and 15 bases from J, the junction contained 3 bases not matched to a gene. Germline V gene sequence: CDR1 KGHSH, CDR2 LQKENI. The CDR3 coding sequence is TGTGCCAGCTCACCAGGACAGGGCCTCCTCCACTTT. Protein product: CASSPGQGLLHF.

The chain uses TRBV9 and TRBJ1-3; no clear D gene. The germline gives CDR1 SGDLS, CDR2 YYNGEE. This CDR3 has 15 amino acids. V was cut by 0 bases and J by 0 bases, with 7 bases left in between. The CDR3 spells CASSVGGSSGNTIYF. In DNA, the CDR3 is TGTGCCAGCAGCGTAGGCGGGAGCTCTGGAAACACCATATATTTT.

This clone was seen a few times. CDR3 coding DNA: TGTGCCAGCAGTTACTCGAATGTCTACGAGCAGTACTTC. Translating gives CASSYSNVYEQYF. The rearrangement links TRBV6-6 to TRBJ2-7, with no clear D. V was pared by 0 bases and J by 3 bases, with 6 bases between. The CDR3 loop spans 13 amino acids. Germline CDR1 and CDR2: MNHNY and SVGAGI (reference sequence).

The chain couples TRBV28 to TRBJ2-7; 10 bases align to TRBD1. The germline CDR1 and CDR2 sequences are MDHEN and SYDVKM. With 2 bases clipped from V and 5 bases from J, the junction kept 9 bases outside the gene matches. The CDR3 length is 16 residues. The CDR3 region is CASSLPTGTGADEQYF. As DNA, the CDR3 is TGTGCCAGCAGTTTACCCACCGGGACAGGGGCGGACGAGCAGTACTTC.

The chain recombines TRBV5-4 with TRBJ2-1, with 7 positions matching TRBD2. The CDR3 loop spans 15 amino acids. The J segment lost 5 bases and the V segment lost 1 base, leaving 6 bases of the junction unmatched. The germline gives CDR1 SGHNT, CDR2 YYREEE (reference sequence). CDR3 DNA: TGTGCCAGCAGCTTGTCACGGGGGAGGGACAATGAGCAGTTCTTC. It encodes CASSLSRGRDNEQFF.

This clone ranks as medium-sized (0.01 to 0.1%). The genes are TRBV10-1 and TRBJ2-1; tentative D call: TRBD2 (6 bases). The V end was cut by 2 bases, the J end by 0 bases, with 11 bases between. Per the germline V gene, CDR1 is WNHNN and CDR2 is SYGVQD (reference sequence). The CDR3 has 16 residues. This CDR3 is CASSESGQSSYNEQFF. For the CDR3, the DNA is TGCGCCAGCAGTGAGAGCGGGCAAAGCTCCTACAATGAGCAGTTCTTC.

The chain combines TRBV6-5 with TRBJ1-1; the match to TRBD1 covers 9 bases. CDR3 length: 14 amino acids. Per the germline V gene, CDR1 is MNHEY and CDR2 is SVGAGI. V shed 6 bases and J 6 bases; nucleotides not matched to a gene: 8. Here the CDR3 reads CASSRTGAGAEAFF. The CDR3 DNA follows: TGTGCCAGCAGCAGGACAGGGGCCGGGGCTGAAGCTTTCTTT.

CDR3 sequence reads: CSVETGEAYEQYF. DNA of the CDR3: TGCAGCGTTGAGACAGGGGAAGCCTACGAGCAGTACTTC. The chain uses TRBV29-1 and TRBJ2-7, with 8 bases identical to TRBD1. Germline assignment: CDR1 SQVTM and CDR2 ANQGSEA. The CDR3 sequence is 13 residues long. After removal of 3 bases from V and 2 bases from J, the junction contained 3 bases not matched to a gene.

J is TRBJ2-5 and V is TRBV5-1; 8 bases map to TRBD2. The CDR3 sequence is 14 residues long. Trimming removed 0 bases from V and 5 bases from J; junction bases left unmatched: 3. From germline, CDR1 is SGHRS and CDR2 YFSETQ. DNA of the CDR3: TGCGCCAGCAGCTTGGTAGCGGGATCGGAGACCCAGTACTTC. It codes for CASSLVAGSETQYF.

The chain couples TRBV28 to TRBJ2-2; D ambiguous. Trimming pared 6 bases from V and 5 bases from J, leaving 16 bases between. Germline CDR1 and CDR2: MDHEN and SYDVKM. The CDR3 length is 15 residues. In DNA form, the CDR3 reads TGTGCCAGCAGCTCCAGCCTTTCCCTTACCGGGGAGCTGTTTTTT. Translation gives CASSSSLSLTGELFF. The variable domain in full, completed from reference TRBV28 and TRBJ2-2, reads DVKVTQSSRYLVKRTGEKVFLECVQDMDHENMFWYRQDPGLGLRLIYFSYDVKMKEKGDIPEGYSVSREKKERFSLILESASTNQTSMYLCASSSSLSLTGELFFGEGSRLTVL.

V gene TRBV7-7 combines with J gene TRBJ2-2; TRBD2 agrees at 9 bases. Germline assignment: CDR1 SSHAT and CDR2 FNYEAQ (reference sequence). The CDR3 length is 15 residues. Trimming cost V 6 bases and J 7 bases; bases outside gene matches: 9. The CDR3 DNA sequence: TGTGCCAGCAGGCCGGCGGGAGGGCCTGGCGGGGAGCTGTTTTTT. As protein: CASRPAGGPGGELFF.

V usage is TRBV29-1 and J usage is TRBJ1-5; D perhaps matches TRBD1 (6 bases). Deletions cut 6 bases from V and 1 base from J, with 13 bases between. The CDR3 totals 14 residues. Looked up from germline, CDR1 is SQVTM and CDR2 is ANQGSEA. CDR3 region: CSVSGAESNQPQHF. In nucleotides, the CDR3 is TGCAGCGTATCAGGGGCAGAGAGCAATCAGCCCCAGCATTTT.

This clone was detected only a few times. The chain couples TRBV4-3 to TRBJ2-7; D is unresolved. From germline, CDR1 is LGHNA and CDR2 YSLEER. V lost 4 bases, J lost 2 bases, and 12 bases lay in between. CDR3 length equals 14 residues. The DNA of the CDR3 is TGCGCCAGCAGCCTGACACCGAATGCCTACGAGCAGTACTTC. Translated, it gives CASSLTPNAYEQYF.

The DNA of the CDR3 is TGCGCCAGCAGCCCGGTGGACTCGAACACCGGGGAGCTGTTTTTT. Residues: CASSPVDSNTGELFF. The chain combines TRBV5-1 with TRBJ2-2; possibly TRBD2 for D (5 bases). The CDR3 is 15 amino acids. Deletions cut 4 bases from V and 0 bases from J, with 10 bases between. The germline gives CDR1 SGHRS, CDR2 YFSETQ.

The chain couples TRBV19 to TRBJ1-6; no definite D call. The V end lost 0 bases, the J end lost 10 bases, and 7 bases lay between the germline ends. The germline gives CDR1 LNHDA, CDR2 SQIVND (reference sequence). CDR3 length: 13 residues. The CDR3 bases are TGTGCCAGTAGTATAGATTTCAAATCACCCCTCCACTTT. This sequence encodes CASSIDFKSPLHF. Combining the CDR3 with reference TRBV19 and TRBJ1-6 gives the whole variable domain DGGITQSPKYLFRKEGQNVTLSCEQNLNHDAMYWYRQDPGQGLRLIYYSQIVNDFQKGDIAEGYSVSREKKESFPLTVTSAQKNPTAFYLCASSIDFKSPLHFGNGTRLTVT.

This rearrangement joins TRBV5-1 to TRBJ2-1; D possibly uses TRBD1 or TRBD2 (5 bases each). The CDR3 is 14 residues long. Trimming shortened V by 4 bases and J by 6 bases, and 14 bases separated the two germline ends. Germline assignment: CDR1 SGHRS and CDR2 YFSETQ. Written as DNA, the CDR3 is TGCGCCAGCAGCATCCGGGACGGCATCAATGAGCAGTTCTTC. Residues: CASSIRDGINEQFF. Complete variable domain (other parts from reference TRBV5-1 and TRBJ2-1): KAGVTQTPRYLIKTRGQQVTLSCSPISGHRSVSWYQQTPGQGLQFLFEYFSETQRNKGNFPGRFSGRQFSNSRSEMNVSTLELGDSALYLCASSIRDGINEQFFGPGTRLTVL.

The chain couples TRBV2 to TRBJ1-3, with D unresolved. Germline lookup yields CDR1 SNHLY and CDR2 FYNNEI. The CDR3 consists of 15 residues. Trimming shortened V by 2 bases and J by 0 bases, and 8 bases separated the two germline ends. As DNA, the CDR3 is TGTGCCAGCAGTGAAACCGGACTCTCTGGAAACACCATATATTTT. Translation: CASSETGLSGNTIYF.